The text below deals with one T cell receptor (beta chain). Its antigen is not known. The CDR3 consists of 15 residues. Trimming took 1 base from V and 5 from J, leaving 13 bases between them. Germline CDR1 reads MNHEY; CDR2 reads SMNVEV (reference sequence). This entry comes from a study of radiation and T cells in renal cell carcinoma. Assay: immunoSEQ multiplex PCR; the TCRdb copy retains only in-frame clones and omits some. This sample carries around 45,000 clones, roughly 85% of them seen once, and the ten largest clones take 27%. General study findings and limits: Pretreatment tumor biopsies were lacking, so baseline clonotypes are unknown.

Time point given: blood 4 weeks post-SBRT, at nephrectomy. Treatment meaning: 15 Gy SBRT to primary tumor, nephrectomy 4 weeks later. Nephrectomy followed 15 Gy stereotactic body radiation by 4 weeks. This renal cell carcinoma was of the clear cell type. The chain uses TRBV27 and TRBJ2-3; D might be TRBD1 (5 bases). The source is a woman between 65 and 79 years old with renal cell carcinoma. Sequencing used blood, obtained from a patient whose treatment included radiotherapy and nephrectomy. CDR3 region: CASSLWAGILDTQYF. The CDR3 DNA follows: TGTGCCAGCAGTTTATGGGCAGGGATCTTAGATACGCAGTATTTT.